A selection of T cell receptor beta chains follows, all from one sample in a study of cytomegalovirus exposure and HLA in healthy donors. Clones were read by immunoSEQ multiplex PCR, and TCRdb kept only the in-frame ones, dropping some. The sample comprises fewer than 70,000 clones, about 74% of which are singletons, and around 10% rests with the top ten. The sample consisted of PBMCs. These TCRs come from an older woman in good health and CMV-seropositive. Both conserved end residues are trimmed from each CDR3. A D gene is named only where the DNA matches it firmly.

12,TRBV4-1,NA,ASSQVVGNYGYT
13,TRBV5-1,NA,ASSSGTTNGNTIY
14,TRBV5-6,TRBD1,ASSARDRGGYSPLH
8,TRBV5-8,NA,ASSVVEQY
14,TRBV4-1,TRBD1,ASSPAPTGGQDEQY
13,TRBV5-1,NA,ASTIAGEQNYGYT
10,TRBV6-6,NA,ASRTANSPLH
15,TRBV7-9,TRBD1,ASSQGTGGYVTDTQY
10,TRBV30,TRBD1,AWDRDNTEAF
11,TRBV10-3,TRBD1,AGAPTGGQPQH
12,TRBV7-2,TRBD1,ASTPDREIGELF
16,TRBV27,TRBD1,ASSFPMTGLVGYTEAF
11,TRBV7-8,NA,ATSRGKDQPQH
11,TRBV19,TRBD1,ASIGQGNQAQH
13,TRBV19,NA,ASRTLYSSNQPQH
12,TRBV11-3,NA,ASSRGGSSTEAF
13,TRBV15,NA,ATSRETTEIGGYT
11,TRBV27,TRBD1,ASSFTGGYGYT
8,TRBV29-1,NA,SVEGSGYT
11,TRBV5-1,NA,ASSVRGRETQY
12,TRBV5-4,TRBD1,ASRGQGPGEKLF
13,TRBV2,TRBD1,ASRVTGGNNSPLH
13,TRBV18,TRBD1,ASSVGQGVLGELF
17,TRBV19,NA,ASSRTPTSTAGSRGGYT
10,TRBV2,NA,ASLDRSYGYT